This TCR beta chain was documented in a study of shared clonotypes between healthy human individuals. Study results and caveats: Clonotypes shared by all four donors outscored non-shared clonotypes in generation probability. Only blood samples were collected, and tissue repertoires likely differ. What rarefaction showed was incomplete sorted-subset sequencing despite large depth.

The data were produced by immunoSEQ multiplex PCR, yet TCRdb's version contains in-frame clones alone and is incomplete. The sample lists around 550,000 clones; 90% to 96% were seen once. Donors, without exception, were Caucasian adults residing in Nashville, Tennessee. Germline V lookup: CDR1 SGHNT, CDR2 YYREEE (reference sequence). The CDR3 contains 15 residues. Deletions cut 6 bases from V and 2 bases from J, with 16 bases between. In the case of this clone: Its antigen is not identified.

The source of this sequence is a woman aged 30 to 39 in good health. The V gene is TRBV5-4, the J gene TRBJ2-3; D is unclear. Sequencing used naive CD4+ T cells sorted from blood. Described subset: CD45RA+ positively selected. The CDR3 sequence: CASTNRFEVTDTQYF. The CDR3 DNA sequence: TGTGCCAGCACCAACAGATTTGAGGTCACAGATACGCAGTATTTT.